This TCR beta chain was sequenced during a study of beta chain features in type 1 diabetes. Study-wide findings and caveats: Researchers reported that naive, central memory and Treg TCRB repertoires appeared more similar in patients than in healthy donors.

Expressed TCRB transcripts got sequenced, as all isolated RNA was reverse transcribed. The protocol was immunoSEQ multiplex PCR, while the TCRdb copy is restricted to in-frame clones and leaves out a portion. The sample comprises roughly 140,000 clones, over 8.5% of which are singletons, and roughly 1.9% rests with the top ten. The V end lost 0 bases, the J end lost 11 bases, and 9 bases lay between the germline ends. The CDR3 is 12 residues long. Germline CDR1 is SGHTA and CDR2 is FQGNSA. In regard to this clone: As yet, its antigen is unknown.

This chain uses TRBV7-2 with TRBJ2-3, with D possibly TRBD1 on 5 matching bases. This TCR was recovered from a young man in good health. Input material: central memory CD4+ T cells from blood. The CDR3 DNA is TGTGCCAGCAGCTTAGCATCTCAGGGGCAGTATTTT. Translation: CASSLASQGQYF.